This entry is about one T cell receptor beta chain. The antigen is undetermined. Germline V gene data show CDR1 as DFQATT and CDR2 as SNEGSKA (reference sequence). V was pared by 6 bases and J by 6 bases, with 22 bases between. The CDR3 consists of 15 residues. The data were obtained in a study of post-analysis software for immune sequencing data. Study-wide results and caveats: Diversity measured as normalized Chao1 was significantly lower in multiple sclerosis patients than in controls. In patients, about 5 TRBV segments were more frequent than in controls, with TRBV5-6, TRBV5-1 and TRBV20-1 among them.

TCR beta cDNA libraries had unique molecular identifiers. Each CDR3 protein gets one entry after TCRdb re-called the PCR reads with MiXCR. The sample has some 700,000 distinct CDR3 sequences, over 45% seen once. The chain links TRBV20-1 to TRBJ2-3; D call uncertain. This clonotype was sampled from a girl aged 2-15 years with multiple sclerosis. Sequenced sample: blood. The CDR3 bases are TGCAGTGCGAGTGAGGACGCTGGCTGGGCGGATACGCAGTATTTT. Translated, it gives CSASEDAGWADTQYF.